Detailed here is one TCR beta chain. The source of the sample is a study of human T cells and chemical hapten exposure. Time point meaning: pre-sensitization, week 0. Treatment: therapeutic diphenylcyclopropenone sensitization with weekly scalp DPC. Each CDR3 protein gets one entry after TCRdb re-called the RACE reads with MiXCR. This sample has about 260,000 distinct CDR3 sequences, with roughly 8.9% found just once. V was clipped by 4 bases and J by 11 bases, with 14 bases between them. CDR3 length equals 12 residues. Germline V gene data show CDR1 as MDHEN and CDR2 as SYDVKM. The receptor was isolated from a woman between 35 and 50 years old with alopecia areata. Some clones in this sample may be carry-over from other donors' samples. The genes are TRBV28 and TRBJ1-1; D is possibly TRBD1 (6 bases). The sequencing here drew on whole blood, taken in connection with sensitization to the hapten diphenylcyclopropenone (DPC). The CDR3 sequence is CASSWGPVSAFF. The CDR3 nucleotides read TGTGCCAGCAGTTGGGGGCCAGTCTCCGCTTTCTTT.